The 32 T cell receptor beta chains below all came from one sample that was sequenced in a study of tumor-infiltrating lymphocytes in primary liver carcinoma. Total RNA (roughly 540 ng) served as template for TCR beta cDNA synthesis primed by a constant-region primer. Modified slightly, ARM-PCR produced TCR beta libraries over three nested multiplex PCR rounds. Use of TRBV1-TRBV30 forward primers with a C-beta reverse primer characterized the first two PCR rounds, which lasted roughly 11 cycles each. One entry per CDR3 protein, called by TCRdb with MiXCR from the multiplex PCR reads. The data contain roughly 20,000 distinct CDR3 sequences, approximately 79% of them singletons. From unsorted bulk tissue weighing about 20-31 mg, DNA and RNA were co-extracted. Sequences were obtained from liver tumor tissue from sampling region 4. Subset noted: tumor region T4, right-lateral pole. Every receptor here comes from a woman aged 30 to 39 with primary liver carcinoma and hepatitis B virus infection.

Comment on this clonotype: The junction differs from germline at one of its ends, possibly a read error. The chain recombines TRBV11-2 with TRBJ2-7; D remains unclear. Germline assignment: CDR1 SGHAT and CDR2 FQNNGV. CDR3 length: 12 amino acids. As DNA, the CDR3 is TGCGCCAGCCACATAGGCTACCACGAGCAGTACTTC. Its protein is CASHIGYHEQYF.

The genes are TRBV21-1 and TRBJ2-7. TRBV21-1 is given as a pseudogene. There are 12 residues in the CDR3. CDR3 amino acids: CASNKGSYELYF. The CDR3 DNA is TGTGCGAGCAACAAAGGGTCCTACGAGCTGTACTTC.

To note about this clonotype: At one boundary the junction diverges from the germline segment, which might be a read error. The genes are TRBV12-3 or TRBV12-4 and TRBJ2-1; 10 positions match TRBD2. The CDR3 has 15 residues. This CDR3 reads CASSLSGTSVPEQLF. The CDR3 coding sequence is TGTGCCAGCAGCCTGTCCGGGACTAGCGTACCTGAGCAGTTATTC.

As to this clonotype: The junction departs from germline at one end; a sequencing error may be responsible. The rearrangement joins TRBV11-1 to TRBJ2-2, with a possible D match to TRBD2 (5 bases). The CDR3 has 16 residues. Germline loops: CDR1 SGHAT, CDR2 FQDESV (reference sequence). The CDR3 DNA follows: TGTGCCAACAGCAGTGTTATTGTGGGAGTGTCCGGGGAGCTGTTTTTT. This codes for CANSSVIVGVSGELFF.

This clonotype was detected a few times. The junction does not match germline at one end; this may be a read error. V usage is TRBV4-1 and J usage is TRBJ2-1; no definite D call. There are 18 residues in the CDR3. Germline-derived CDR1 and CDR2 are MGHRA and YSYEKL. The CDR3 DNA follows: TGCACCAGCAGCCAAGAATGGGTCCCCCAGAGCTCCTACAACGAGCAATTCTTC. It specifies CTSSQEWVPQSSYNEQFF.

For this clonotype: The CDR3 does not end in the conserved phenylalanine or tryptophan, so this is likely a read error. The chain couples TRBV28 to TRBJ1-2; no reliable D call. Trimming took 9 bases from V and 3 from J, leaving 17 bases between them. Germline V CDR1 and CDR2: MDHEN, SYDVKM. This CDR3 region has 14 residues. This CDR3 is CARSRLTPYYGYTY. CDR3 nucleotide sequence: TGTGCCAGGTCAAGACTCACTCCCTACTATGGCTACACCTAC.

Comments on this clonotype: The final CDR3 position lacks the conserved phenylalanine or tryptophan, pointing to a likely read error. The CDR3 region has the DNA TGCGCCAGTAGCCAAGTTGGGACAGGTAACACAGATACGCAGTATCTT. Its protein product is CASSQVGTGNTDTQYL. The V call is TRBV4-1, the J call TRBJ2-3; 8 bases map to TRBD1. There are 16 residues in the CDR3. CDR1 is MGHRA, CDR2 YSYEKL, per germline.

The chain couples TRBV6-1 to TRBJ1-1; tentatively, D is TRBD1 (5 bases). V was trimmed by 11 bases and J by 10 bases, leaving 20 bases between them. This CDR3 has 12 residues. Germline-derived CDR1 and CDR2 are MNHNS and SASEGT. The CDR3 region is CAGCREMDGAFF. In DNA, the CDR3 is TGTGCCGGCTGCAGGGAAATGGATGGAGCTTTCTTT.

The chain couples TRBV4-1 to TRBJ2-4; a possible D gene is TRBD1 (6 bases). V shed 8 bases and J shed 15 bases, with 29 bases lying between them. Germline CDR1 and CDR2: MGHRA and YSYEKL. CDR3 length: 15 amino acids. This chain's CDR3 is CASPEMNRDKSKWYF. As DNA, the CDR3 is TGCGCCAGCCCAGAGATGAATAGGGACAAGAGCAAGTGGTACTTC.

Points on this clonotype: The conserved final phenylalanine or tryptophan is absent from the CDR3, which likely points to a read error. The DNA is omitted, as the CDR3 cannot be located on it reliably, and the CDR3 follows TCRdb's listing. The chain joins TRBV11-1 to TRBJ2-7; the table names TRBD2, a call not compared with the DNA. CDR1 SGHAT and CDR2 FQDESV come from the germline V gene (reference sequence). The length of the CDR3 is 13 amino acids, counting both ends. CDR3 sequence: CASSLGYLRQDYS.

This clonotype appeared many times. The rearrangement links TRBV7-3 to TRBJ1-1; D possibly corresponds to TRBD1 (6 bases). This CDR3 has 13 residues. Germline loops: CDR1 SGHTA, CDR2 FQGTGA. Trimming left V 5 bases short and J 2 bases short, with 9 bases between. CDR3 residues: CASSLQGNTEAFF. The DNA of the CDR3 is TGTGCCAGCAGCCTACAGGGTAACACTGAAGCTTTCTTT.

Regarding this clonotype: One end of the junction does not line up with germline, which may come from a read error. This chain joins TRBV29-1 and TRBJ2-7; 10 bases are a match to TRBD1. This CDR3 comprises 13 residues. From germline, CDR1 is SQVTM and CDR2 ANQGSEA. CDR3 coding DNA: TGCAGCGTAAGACAGGGGGCATTTTACAAGGAGTATTTC. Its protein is CSVRQGAFYKEYF.

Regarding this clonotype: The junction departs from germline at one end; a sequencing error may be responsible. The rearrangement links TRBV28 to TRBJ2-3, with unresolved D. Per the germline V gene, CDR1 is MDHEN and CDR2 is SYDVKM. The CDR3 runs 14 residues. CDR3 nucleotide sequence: TGTGTCAGCAGTTTTTCAATAGTCACAGATACGCAGTATTTT. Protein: CVSSFSIVTDTQYF.

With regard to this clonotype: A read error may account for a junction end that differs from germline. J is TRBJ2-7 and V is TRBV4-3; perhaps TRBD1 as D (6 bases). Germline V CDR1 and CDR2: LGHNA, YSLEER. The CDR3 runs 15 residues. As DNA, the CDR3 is TGCGCCAGCAGCCAAGATCGATGTACAGGGTGGGAGCAGTATTTC. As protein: CASSQDRCTGWEQYF.

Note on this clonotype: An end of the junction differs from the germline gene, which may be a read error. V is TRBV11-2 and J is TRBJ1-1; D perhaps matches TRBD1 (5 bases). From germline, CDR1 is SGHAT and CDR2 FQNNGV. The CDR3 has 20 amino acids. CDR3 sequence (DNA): TGTGCCAGCAGCGCTCAGGACAAGGGGCGCAAGGGGTGGAGTAACAATGAAGCTTTCTTT. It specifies CASSAQDKGRKGWSNNEAFF.

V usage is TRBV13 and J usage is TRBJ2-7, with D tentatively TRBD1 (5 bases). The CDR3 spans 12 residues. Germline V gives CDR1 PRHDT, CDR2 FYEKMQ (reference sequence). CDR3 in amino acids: CAISPGIGEQYF. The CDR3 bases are TGTGCGATCAGCCCAGGGATTGGGGAGCAGTACTTC.

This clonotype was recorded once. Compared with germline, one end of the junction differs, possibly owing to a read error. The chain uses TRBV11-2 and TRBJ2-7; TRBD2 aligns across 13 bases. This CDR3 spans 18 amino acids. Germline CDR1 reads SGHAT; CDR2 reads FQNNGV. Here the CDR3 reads CASSLSVELAGGGYEQYF. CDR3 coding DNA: TGTGCCAGTAGCTTATCCGTTGAACTAGCGGGAGGGGGGTACGAGCAGTACTTC.

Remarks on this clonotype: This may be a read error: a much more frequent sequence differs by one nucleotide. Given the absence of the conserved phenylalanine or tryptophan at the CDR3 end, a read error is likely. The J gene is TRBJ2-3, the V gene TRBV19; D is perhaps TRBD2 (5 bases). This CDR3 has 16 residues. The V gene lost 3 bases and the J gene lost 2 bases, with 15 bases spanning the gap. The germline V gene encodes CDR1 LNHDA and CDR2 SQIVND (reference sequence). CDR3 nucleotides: TGTGCCAGTAGTATCCAGGCGGGTTTCTTCACAGATACGCAGTATTCT. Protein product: CASSIQAGFFTDTQYS.

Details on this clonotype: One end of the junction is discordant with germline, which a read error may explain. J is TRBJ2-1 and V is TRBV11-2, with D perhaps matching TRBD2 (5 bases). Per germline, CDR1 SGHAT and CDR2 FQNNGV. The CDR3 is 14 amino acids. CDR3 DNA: TGTGCCAGCAGCCTCGGGGTGACGTGCAATGAGCAGTTCTTT. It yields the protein CASSLGVTCNEQFF.

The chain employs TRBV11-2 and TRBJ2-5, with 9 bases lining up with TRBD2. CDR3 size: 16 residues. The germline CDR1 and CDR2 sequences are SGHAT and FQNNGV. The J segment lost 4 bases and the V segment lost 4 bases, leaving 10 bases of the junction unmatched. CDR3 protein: CASSYSHGSGRETQYF. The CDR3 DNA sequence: TGTGCCAGCAGCTACTCCCATGGTAGCGGGAGAGAGACCCAGTACTTC.

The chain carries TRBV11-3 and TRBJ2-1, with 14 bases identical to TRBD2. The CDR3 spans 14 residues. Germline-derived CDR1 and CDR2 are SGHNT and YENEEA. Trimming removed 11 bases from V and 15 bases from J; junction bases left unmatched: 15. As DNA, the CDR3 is TGTGCCCAGCCGACTAGCGGGGGGGGGTATGATCGGTTCTTC. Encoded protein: CAQPTSGGGYDRFF.

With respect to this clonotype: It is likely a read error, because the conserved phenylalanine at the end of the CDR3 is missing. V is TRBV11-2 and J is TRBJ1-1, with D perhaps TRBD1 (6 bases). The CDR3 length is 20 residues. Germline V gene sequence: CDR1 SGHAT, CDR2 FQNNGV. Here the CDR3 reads CTCSARDGGRKRWGNTEAFI. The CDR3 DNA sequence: TGTACCTGCAGCGCTCGGGACGGGGGGCGCAAGAGGTGGGGTAACACTGAAGCTTTCATT.

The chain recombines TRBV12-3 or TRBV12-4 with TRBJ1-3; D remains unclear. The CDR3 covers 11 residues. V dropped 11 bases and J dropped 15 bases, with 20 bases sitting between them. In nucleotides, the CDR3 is TGTGCCGCCATGGCCGGAAACATCACATATTTT. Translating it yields CAAMAGNITYF.

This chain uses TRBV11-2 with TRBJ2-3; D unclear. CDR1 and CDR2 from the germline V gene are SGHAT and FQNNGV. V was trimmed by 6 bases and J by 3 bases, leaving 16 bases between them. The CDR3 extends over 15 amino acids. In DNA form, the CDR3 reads TGTGCCAGCAGACTACCGGTACAATTTACAGATACGCAGTATTTT. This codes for CASRLPVQFTDTQYF.

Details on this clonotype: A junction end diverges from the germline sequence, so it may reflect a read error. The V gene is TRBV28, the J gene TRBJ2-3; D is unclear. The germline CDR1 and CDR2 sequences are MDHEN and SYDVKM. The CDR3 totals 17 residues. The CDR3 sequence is CVSSLESMRWGTDTQYF. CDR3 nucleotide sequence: TGTGTCAGCAGTTTGGAGAGTATGAGGTGGGGCACAGATACGCAGTATTTT.

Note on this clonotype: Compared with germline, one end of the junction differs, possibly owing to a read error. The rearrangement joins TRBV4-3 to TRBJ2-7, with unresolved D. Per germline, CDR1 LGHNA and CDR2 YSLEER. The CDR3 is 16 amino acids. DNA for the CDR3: TGCGCCAGCAACCAAGGAGTCAGCCGGTACCCTTACGAGCAGTACTTC. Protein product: CASNQGVSRYPYEQYF.

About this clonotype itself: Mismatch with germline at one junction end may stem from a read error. CDR3 residues: CASRQEWGRVNGYTF. The CDR3 coding sequence is TGCGCCAGCAGACAAGAATGGGGCAGAGTGAATGGCTACACCTTC. The chain combines TRBV4-3 with TRBJ1-2, with a tentative D call TRBD1 (5 bases). CDR3 length equals 15 residues. Germline values: CDR1 LGHNA, CDR2 YSLEER.

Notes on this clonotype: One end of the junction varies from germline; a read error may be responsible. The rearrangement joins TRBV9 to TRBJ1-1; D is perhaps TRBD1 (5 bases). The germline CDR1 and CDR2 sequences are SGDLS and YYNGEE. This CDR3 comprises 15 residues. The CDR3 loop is CASSVGRAWGTKAFF. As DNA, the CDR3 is TGTGCCAGCAGCGTAGGCAGGGCTTGGGGCACTAAAGCTTTCTTT.

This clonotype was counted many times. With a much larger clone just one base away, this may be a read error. Written as DNA, the CDR3 is TGTGCCAGCAGTTTCGGCGAACTCACTGAAGCTTTCTTT. Translating it yields CASSFGELTEAFF. V gene TRBV12-3 or TRBV12-4 combines with J gene TRBJ1-1, with no clear D. Trimming stripped 3 bases from V and 4 bases from J, with 9 bases between. This CDR3 is 13 amino acids long.

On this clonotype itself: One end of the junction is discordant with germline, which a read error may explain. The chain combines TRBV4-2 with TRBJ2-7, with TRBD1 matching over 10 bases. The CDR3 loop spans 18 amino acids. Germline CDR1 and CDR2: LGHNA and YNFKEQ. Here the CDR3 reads CVNSQEHLGQGGPREHYF. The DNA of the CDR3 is TGTGTCAACAGCCAGGAACACCTAGGACAGGGGGGACCGCGCGAGCACTACTTC.

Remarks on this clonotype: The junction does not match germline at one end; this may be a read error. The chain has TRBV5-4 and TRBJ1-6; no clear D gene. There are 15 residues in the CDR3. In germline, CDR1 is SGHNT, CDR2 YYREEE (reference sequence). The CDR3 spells CASSPRTGNNSPLHF. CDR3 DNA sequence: TGTGCAAGCAGCCCAAGGACGGGGAATAATTCACCCCTCCACTTT.

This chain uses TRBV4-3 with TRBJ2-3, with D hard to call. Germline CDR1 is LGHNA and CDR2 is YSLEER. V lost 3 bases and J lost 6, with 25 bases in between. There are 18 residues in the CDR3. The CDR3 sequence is CASSQWIWLCDPDDTQYF. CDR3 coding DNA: TGCGCCAGCAGCCAGTGGATCTGGCTGTGTGATCCCGATGATACGCAGTATTTT.